The 3 T cell receptor beta chains below were found in one sample sequenced in a study of blood T cells in healthy people across ages (dated by TCRdb to 2014 to 2015). The method was 5' RACE. The listed sequencing device is Illumina HiSeq 2500. A second PCR of roughly 7 to 11 cycles was performed with a sample-barcoded 5' primer and a J-beta primer mix. TCRdb trimmed the raw reads at Q25, called clones with MiXCR and kept productive beta chains. Rows with a matching CDR3 protein are joined into one entry that keeps the most common DNA and genes. The sample records about 640,000 distinct CDR3 sequences, under 65% of which are singletons. The ten largest clones take up over 30% of the sample. Sequencing input: blood. The receptors were sampled from a man between 60 and 75 years old in good health.

This clonotype has just a few counts. J is TRBJ1-1 and V is TRBV4-1; weak D call: TRBD1 (6 bases). The germline CDR1 and CDR2 sequences are MGHRA and YSYEKL. This CDR3 is built from 13 residues. The germline V and J ends were trimmed by 1 base and 4 bases, with 7 bases remaining between them. The CDR3 DNA is TGCGCCAGCAGCCAAGCGGGGGCCACTGAAGCTTTCTTT. Its translation is CASSQAGATEAFF.

The gene calls are TRBV7-9 and TRBJ1-1; D gene ambiguous. V lost 5 bases to trimming and J lost 6 bases, with 13 bases between them. The germline CDR1 and CDR2 sequences are SEHNR and FQNEAQ (reference sequence). The CDR3 contains 13 residues. The CDR3 spells CASSPSHGAEAFF. The CDR3 coding sequence is TGTGCCAGCAGCCCCTCCCACGGGGCTGAAGCTTTCTTT.

This chain links TRBV6-5 with TRBJ2-7; 16 bases match TRBD2. CDR1 is MNHEY and CDR2 is SVGAGI in the germline V gene. V was pared by 5 bases and J by 2 bases, with 3 bases of the junction left unmatched. The CDR3 contains 16 residues. Written as DNA, the CDR3 is TGTGCCAGCAGTAGAGGGACTAGCGGGGGGGCCTACGAGCAGTACTTC. It is translated as CASSRGTSGGAYEQYF.